This TCR beta chain was sequenced in a study of T cells in Graves' hyperthyroidism and ophthalmopathy. Study results and caveats: Ophthalmopathy was distinguished from stable hyperthyroidism by 13 V-J signatures.

Germline V gene lookup returns CDR1 LNHDA and CDR2 SQIVND (reference sequence). With 1 base removed from V and 15 bases from J, the gap between germline ends came to 19 bases. This CDR3 is built from 14 residues. A word on this clonotype: Its antigen is not known.

Amplification of TCR beta CDR3 regions used RNA as the template. In the first-round RT-PCR of the TCR CDR3, the HTBI primer set was used. From the multiplex PCR reads, TCRdb called clonotypes with MiXCR, one entry per CDR3 protein. The sample includes over 500,000 distinct CDR3 sequences, roughly a sixth of them seen just once. This sequence was found in a young woman with Graves' ophthalmopathy. Sequencing input: blood. This chain connects TRBV19 to TRBJ2-1; a weak D match, TRBD2 (6 bases). CDR3 DNA: TGTGCCAGTAGTATAGCGGGACTCCCTTCCCAGGCGTTCTTC. Translating gives CASSIAGLPSQAFF.